A selection of T cell receptor beta chains follows, all from one sample in a study of T cell responses to AZD1222 COVID-19 vaccine. The data were produced by immunoSEQ multiplex PCR, yet TCRdb's version contains in-frame clones alone and is incomplete. The table has 170,000 or so clones, roughly nine tenths seen once. Sample: peripheral blood, taken on day 0 of AZD1222 vaccination. These receptors all come from an adult in good health. Both conserved end residues are part of each CDR3. D genes are given only for firm matches. Not every row has a clone size; where given, it reads once, few, many or a size class.

d_call	v_call	clone_size	j_call	cdr3_aa	cdr3_nt
NA	TRBV28	NA	TRBJ2-7	CASTIGGRSYEQYF	TGTGCCAGCACCATTGGGGGACGGAGCTACGAGCAGTACTTC
NA	TRBV5-1	once	TRBJ2-1	CASSADLSYNEQFF	TGCGCCAGCAGCGCAGATCTCTCCTACAATGAGCAGTTCTTC
NA	TRBV27	NA	TRBJ2-7	CASSLGVTSYEQYF	TGTGCCAGCAGTTTGGGAGTCACCTCCTACGAGCAGTACTTC
TRBD1	TRBV6-5	NA	TRBJ2-7	CASSSKDRDDEQYF	TGTGCCAGCAGTTCCAAGGACAGGGATGACGAGCAGTACTTC
NA	TRBV7-9	once	TRBJ2-7	CASSLAGLEQYF	TGTGCCAGCAGCTTAGCAGGGCTCGAGCAGTACTTC
TRBD1	TRBV7-8	NA	TRBJ1-5	CASSSTSAGGIGNQPQHF	TGTGCCAGCAGCTCGACGTCGGCAGGGGGAATTGGCAATCAGCCCCAGCATTTT
TRBD1	TRBV5-6	NA	TRBJ1-1	CASSSRFDRVNTEAFF	TGTGCCAGCAGCTCGCGGTTTGACAGGGTGAACACTGAAGCTTTCTTT
NA	TRBV28	NA	TRBJ2-7	CASSLGGAAYEQYF	TGTGCCAGCAGTTTGGGGGGAGCGGCCTACGAGCAGTACTTC
TRBD2	TRBV5-8	once	TRBJ2-7	CASSRGLAGSYEQYF	TGTGCCAGCAGCCGGGGACTAGCGGGGAGCTACGAGCAGTACTTC
TRBD2	TRBV25-1	NA	TRBJ2-7	CASRGTSGSYEQYF	TGTGCCAGCAGAGGGACTAGCGGGTCCTACGAGCAGTACTTC
NA	TRBV2	few	TRBJ2-7	CASREGSAPTLDEQYF	TGTGCCAGCAGAGAGGGCAGTGCTCCGACTTTGGACGAGCAGTACTTC
TRBD2	TRBV15	few	TRBJ2-1	CATSRELAGGGNEQFF	TGTGCCACCAGCAGGGAACTAGCGGGAGGGGGCAATGAGCAGTTCTTC
NA	TRBV25-1	NA	TRBJ2-7	CASSAPGLSYEQYF	TGTGCCAGCAGTGCCCCGGGACTGAGTTACGAGCAGTACTTC
TRBD2	TRBV5-1	NA	TRBJ2-7	CASSFAGELFDYEQYF	TGCGCCAGCAGCTTCGCGGGAGAATTATTCGATTACGAGCAGTACTTC
NA	TRBV10-3	many	TRBJ1-1	CAISVRGNTEAFF	TGTGCCATCAGTGTACGGGGGAACACTGAAGCTTTCTTT
TRBD2	TRBV19	NA	TRBJ2-1	CASSTAGLAETNEQFF	TGTGCCAGTAGTACTGCCGGACTAGCGGAAACCAATGAGCAGTTCTTC
TRBD2	TRBV18	NA	TRBJ2-7	CASSPVGTRDEQYF	TGTGCCAGCTCACCCGTCGGGACTAGGGACGAGCAGTACTTC
TRBD2	TRBV4-1	NA	TRBJ2-7	CASSHTSGAAYEQYF	TGCGCCAGCAGCCATACTAGCGGGGCTGCGTACGAGCAGTACTTC
NA	TRBV6-1	NA	TRBJ1-1	CASSDAGRINTEAFF	TGTGCCAGCAGTGATGCGGGACGCATAAACACTGAAGCTTTCTTT
TRBD1	TRBV9	NA	TRBJ2-2	CASSADRGNTGELFF	TGTGCCAGCAGCGCGGACAGGGGGAACACCGGGGAGCTGTTTTTT
TRBD1	TRBV5-1	NA	TRBJ2-7	CASSTTGDRDEQYF	TGCGCCAGCAGCACTACAGGGGATCGGGACGAGCAGTACTTC
NA	TRBV7-8	NA	TRBJ1-2	CASSLNRALYGYTF	TGTGCCAGCAGCCTGAACAGGGCACTCTATGGCTACACCTTC
TRBD1	TRBV9	NA	TRBJ1-1	CASSDPNRGGWTEAFF	TGTGCCAGCAGCGACCCCAACAGGGGAGGGTGGACTGAAGCTTTCTTT
NA	TRBV5-1	NA	TRBJ1-2	CASSLEFSGYTF	TGCGCCAGCAGTCTTGAGTTCTCTGGCTACACCTTC
NA	TRBV2	NA	TRBJ1-1	CASSEGGPMLNTEAFF	TGTGCCAGCAGTGAAGGGGGACCCATGTTGAACACTGAAGCTTTCTTT
TRBD1	TRBV6-5	NA	TRBJ2-7	CASKPDRGTYEQYF	TGTGCCAGCAAGCCGGACAGGGGAACCTACGAGCAGTACTTC
NA	TRBV10-1	NA	TRBJ2-7	CASSESGLAYEQYF	TGCGCCAGCAGTGAGTCGGGCTTGGCCTACGAGCAGTACTTC
NA	TRBV30	once	TRBJ2-7	CAWSQGGAGYEQYF	TGTGCCTGGAGTCAGGGGGGTGCGGGATACGAGCAGTACTTC
NA	TRBV7-9	NA	TRBJ1-1	CASSSNYGSEAFF	TGTGCCAGCAGCTCTAATTATGGGTCCGAAGCTTTCTTT
NA	TRBV20-1	NA	TRBJ1-1	CSASPAADFNTEAFF	TGCAGTGCTAGTCCGGCAGCGGATTTTAACACTGAAGCTTTCTTT
NA	TRBV5-4	NA	TRBJ2-1	CATYSGGTIGDEQFF	TGTGCTACCTATTCAGGCGGGACCATAGGCGATGAGCAGTTCTTC
NA	TRBV28	NA	TRBJ1-3	CASSVGAGASGNTIYF	TGTGCCAGCAGTGTAGGGGCAGGGGCGTCTGGAAACACCATATATTTT
NA	TRBV6-2/TRBV6-3	once	TRBJ2-5	CASSYPSSETQYF	TGTGCCAGCAGTTACCCTAGCTCAGAGACCCAGTACTTC
NA	TRBV12-2	NA	TRBJ2-3	CASRLVSTGVTDTQYF	TGTGCAAGTCGCTTAGTCTCGACGGGGGTCACAGATACGCAGTATTTT
NA	TRBV12-3/TRBV12-4	NA	TRBJ2-7	CASSPTGSEQYF	TGTGCCAGCAGCCCAACAGGGTCCGAGCAGTACTTC
TRBD1	TRBV7-9	NA	TRBJ1-2	CASSSPGQSFYGYTF	TGTGCCAGCAGCTCACCGGGACAGTCTTTTTATGGCTACACCTTC
NA	TRBV5-1	few	TRBJ2-1	CASSLPPEVNEQFF	TGCGCCAGCAGCTTGCCCCCAGAGGTGAATGAGCAGTTCTTC